This record concerns one TCR beta chain sequence. The antigen remains undetermined. The source of the sample is a study of cytomegalovirus exposure and HLA in healthy donors. As for the study in general: Within the Caucasian-associated ancestry cluster were around 81% of the 300 to 450 genotyped donors. Study results and limitations: Being productive about 90% or about 30% of the time was typical of most TCR beta V segments in an earlier analysis. Analyzed later, association rates of TCRs varied across HLA loci, with DRB1 most and HLA-C fewest.

From germline, CDR1 is SGHVS and CDR2 FQNEAQ. V lost 1 base and J 4 bases, leaving 10 bases between the germline ends. This CDR3 contains 15 residues. A multiplex PCR was run with 60 Vbeta primers and 13 Jbeta primers. Profiled with immunoSEQ multiplex PCR; TCRdb holds only in-frame clones, not every one. Of about 130,000 clones in the sample, 70% to 85% were seen once. Source material: PBMCs. This sequence joins TRBV7-8 and TRBJ2-2; the D gene is possibly TRBD1 (5 bases). This receptor was obtained from a woman in her 50s in good health and CMV-seronegative. Written as DNA, the CDR3 is TGTGCCAGCAGCTTAGTTGACAGAGCCACCGGGGAGCTGTTTTTT. It translates to CASSLVDRATGELFF.